The clone carrying this T cell receptor (beta chain) was seen more than once but under ten times. Its antigen remains unidentified. Amplified TCR beta CDR3 regions derived from RNA transcripts. RT-PCR in the first round (using the HTBI primer set) targeted the TCR CDR3. TCRdb recomputed calls from the multiplex PCR reads with MiXCR, one row per CDR3 protein. The sample yields hundreds of thousands of distinct CDR3 sequences, 15% to 20% seen once. This specimen belongs to a study of T cells in Graves' hyperthyroidism and ophthalmopathy. Findings and limits, study-wide: For ophthalmopathy, model prediction preceded onset by a median roughly 6.2 months. The majority of expanded thyroid clonotypes above 0.001 also appeared in blood.

V lost 1 base and J lost 0, with 11 bases in between. Looked up from germline, CDR1 is SGHRS and CDR2 is YFSETQ. The CDR3 is 16 residues long. The V and J genes are TRBV5-1 and TRBJ2-1, with D maybe TRBD2 (5 bases). The TCR sequence derives from a woman in her forties or fifties with Graves' hyperthyroidism that later progressed to Graves' ophthalmopathy. The source material was blood. CDR3 amino acids: CASSLRPGGSYNEQFF. DNA for the CDR3: TGCGCCAGCAGCTTGAGGCCCGGAGGCTCCTACAATGAGCAGTTCTTC. The whole variable domain, filled in from reference TRBV5-1 and TRBJ2-1, reads KAGVTQTPRYLIKTRGQQVTLSCSPISGHRSVSWYQQTPGQGLQFLFEYFSETQRNKGNFPGRFSGRQFSNSRSEMNVSTLELGDSALYLCASSLRPGGSYNEQFFGPGTRLTVL.